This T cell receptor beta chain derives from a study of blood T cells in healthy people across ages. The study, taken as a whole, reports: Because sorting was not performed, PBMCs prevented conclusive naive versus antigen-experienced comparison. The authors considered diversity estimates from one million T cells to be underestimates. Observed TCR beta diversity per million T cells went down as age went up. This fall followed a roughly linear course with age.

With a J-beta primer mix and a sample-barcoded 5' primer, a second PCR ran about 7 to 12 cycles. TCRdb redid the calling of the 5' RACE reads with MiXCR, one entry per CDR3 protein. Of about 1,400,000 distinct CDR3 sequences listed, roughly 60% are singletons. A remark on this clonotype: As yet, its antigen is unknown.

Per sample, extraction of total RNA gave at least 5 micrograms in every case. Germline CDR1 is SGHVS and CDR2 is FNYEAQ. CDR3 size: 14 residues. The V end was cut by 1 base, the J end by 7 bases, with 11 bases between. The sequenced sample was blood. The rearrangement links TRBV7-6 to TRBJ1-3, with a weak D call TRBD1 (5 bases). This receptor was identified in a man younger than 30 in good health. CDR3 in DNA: TGTGCCAGCAGCTTAGGTGGAGGGGCCAACACCATATATTTT. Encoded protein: CASSLGGGANTIYF.